Listed below are T cell receptor beta chains from one sample, sequenced in a study of cytomegalovirus exposure and HLA in healthy donors. Profiling relied on immunoSEQ multiplex PCR, and the TCRdb table lists in-frame clones only, not all of them. The sample carries some 150,000 clones, 55% to 65% recorded once. The sequencing sample was made of PBMCs. These receptors came from a man aged 35 to 55 in good health and CMV-seronegative. The CDR3 runs from the conserved cysteine through the conserved F or W. A D gene is named only where the DNA matches it firmly. Expanded clones are given a class, and other clones once, few, many or no size at all.

clone size: -
D gene: TRBD1
V gene: TRBV28
J gene: TRBJ1-4
CDR3 length: 16
CDR3 protein: CASIHWGTGGNEKLFF
CDR3 DNA: TGTGCCAGCATTCATTGGGGGACAGGGGGCAATGAAAAACTGTTTTTT

clone size: -
D gene: -
V gene: TRBV5-4
J gene: TRBJ2-1
CDR3 length: 13
CDR3 protein: CASSSDTYNEQFF
CDR3 DNA: TGTGCCAGCAGCTCTGACACCTACAATGAGCAGTTCTTC

clone size: -
D gene: TRBD2
V gene: TRBV5-8
J gene: TRBJ2-1
CDR3 length: 16
CDR3 protein: CASSLGGGGARNEQFF
CDR3 DNA: TGTGCCAGCAGCTTGGGAGGCGGGGGGGCCCGTAATGAGCAGTTCTTC

clone size: -
D gene: -
V gene: TRBV19
J gene: TRBJ2-7
CDR3 length: 12
CDR3 protein: CASSTSGYEQYF
CDR3 DNA: TGTGCCAGTAGTACATCGGGTTACGAGCAGTACTTC

clone size: few
D gene: TRBD2
V gene: TRBV7-2
J gene: TRBJ2-3
CDR3 length: 16
CDR3 protein: CASSLPREKIIDTQYF
CDR3 DNA: TGTGCCAGCAGCTTACCGCGGGAGAAGATCATAGATACGCAGTATTTT

clone size: -
D gene: TRBD1
V gene: TRBV30
J gene: TRBJ2-2
CDR3 length: 13
CDR3 protein: CAWSGGQTGELFF
CDR3 DNA: TGTGCCTGGAGTGGGGGACAGACCGGGGAGCTGTTTTTT

clone size: few
D gene: TRBD2
V gene: TRBV7-2
J gene: TRBJ2-5
CDR3 length: 16
CDR3 protein: CASSLPSGGRGETQYF
CDR3 DNA: TGTGCCAGCAGCTTACCTAGCGGGGGGCGAGGGGAGACCCAGTACTTC

clone size: few
D gene: TRBD1
V gene: TRBV5-8
J gene: TRBJ1-2
CDR3 length: 13
CDR3 protein: CASNPTGNYGYTF
CDR3 DNA: TGTGCCAGCAACCCGACAGGGAACTATGGCTACACCTTC

clone size: -
D gene: -
V gene: TRBV11-1
J gene: TRBJ2-1
CDR3 length: 19
CDR3 protein: CASSFPKSTSEGDNNEQFF
CDR3 DNA: TGTGCCAGCAGCTTCCCAAAGTCAACTAGCGAGGGGGATAACAATGAGCAGTTCTTC

clone size: few
D gene: -
V gene: TRBV27
J gene: TRBJ2-5
CDR3 length: 14
CDR3 protein: CASSLTRRGETQYF
CDR3 DNA: TGTGCCAGCAGCCTGACTAGACGTGGAGAGACCCAGTACTTC

clone size: -
D gene: TRBD1
V gene: TRBV30
J gene: TRBJ1-3
CDR3 length: 15
CDR3 protein: CAWTRTGVGGNTIYF
CDR3 DNA: TGTGCCTGGACCCGGACAGGGGTTGGTGGAAACACCATATATTTT

clone size: few
D gene: -
V gene: TRBV6-6
J gene: TRBJ1-2
CDR3 length: 14
CDR3 protein: CASSPRTATLRDTF
CDR3 DNA: TGTGCCAGCAGTCCGAGGACAGCGACGCTTCGGGACACCTTC

clone size: -
D gene: TRBD1
V gene: TRBV10-3
J gene: TRBJ2-3
CDR3 length: 15
CDR3 protein: CAIRRTGDSTDTQYF
CDR3 DNA: TGTGCCATCAGGCGGACAGGGGATAGCACAGATACGCAGTATTTT

clone size: -
D gene: TRBD1
V gene: TRBV2
J gene: TRBJ2-4
CDR3 length: 16
CDR3 protein: CASTQRQGRAKNIQYF
CDR3 DNA: TGTGCCAGCACTCAACGACAGGGTCGGGCCAAAAACATTCAGTACTTC

clone size: -
D gene: -
V gene: TRBV9
J gene: TRBJ2-2
CDR3 length: 16
CDR3 protein: CASSVRRETNTGELFF
CDR3 DNA: TGTGCCAGCAGCGTTCGTCGGGAGACGAACACCGGGGAGCTGTTTTTT

clone size: once
D gene: -
V gene: TRBV6-6
J gene: TRBJ2-1
CDR3 length: 14
CDR3 protein: CASSYLGGNNEQFF
CDR3 DNA: TGTGCCAGCAGTTACCTCGGCGGCAACAATGAGCAGTTCTTC

clone size: -
D gene: -
V gene: TRBV7-9
J gene: TRBJ1-2
CDR3 length: 12
CDR3 protein: CASSLETLGYTF
CDR3 DNA: TGTGCCAGCAGCTTAGAAACTCTGGGCTACACCTTC

clone size: -
D gene: -
V gene: TRBV6-1
J gene: TRBJ2-7
CDR3 length: 13
CDR3 protein: CASRTGQTYEQYF
CDR3 DNA: TGTGCCAGCAGGACAGGACAGACCTACGAGCAGTACTTC

clone size: -
D gene: TRBD1
V gene: TRBV19
J gene: TRBJ2-6
CDR3 length: 17
CDR3 protein: CASSLLRGLAGANVLTF
CDR3 DNA: TGTGCCAGTAGCCTACTCAGGGGGCTGGCGGGGGCCAACGTCCTGACTTTC

clone size: few
D gene: -
V gene: TRBV2
J gene: TRBJ2-1
CDR3 length: 11
CDR3 protein: CASNRGNEQFF
CDR3 DNA: TGTGCCAGCAATCGGGGAAATGAGCAGTTCTTC

clone size: -
D gene: -
V gene: TRBV7-9
J gene: TRBJ2-2
CDR3 length: 13
CDR3 protein: CASSPPGSGELFF
CDR3 DNA: TGTGCCAGCAGCCCGCCCGGGTCCGGGGAGCTGTTTTTT

clone size: -
D gene: -
V gene: TRBV30
J gene: TRBJ1-3
CDR3 length: 14
CDR3 protein: CAWSPSSSGNTIYF
CDR3 DNA: TGTGCCTGGAGCCCCTCTAGCTCTGGAAACACCATATATTTT

clone size: -
D gene: TRBD1
V gene: TRBV4-1
J gene: TRBJ1-4
CDR3 length: 15
CDR3 protein: CASSQGQGANEKLFF
CDR3 DNA: TGCGCCAGCAGCCAGGGACAGGGCGCTAATGAAAAACTGTTTTTT

clone size: -
D gene: TRBD1
V gene: TRBV29-1
J gene: TRBJ2-3
CDR3 length: 13
CDR3 protein: CSLRQGGTDTQYF
CDR3 DNA: TGCAGCTTACGACAGGGTGGCACAGATACGCAGTATTTT

clone size: -
D gene: TRBD2
V gene: TRBV7-8
J gene: TRBJ2-1
CDR3 length: 17
CDR3 protein: CASSPPVAGYSYNEQFF
CDR3 DNA: TGTGCCAGCAGCCCACCCGTAGCGGGGTACTCCTACAATGAGCAGTTCTTC

clone size: -
D gene: TRBD1
V gene: TRBV19
J gene: TRBJ1-5
CDR3 length: 14
CDR3 protein: CATSGQGPNQPQHF
CDR3 DNA: TGTGCCACCAGCGGACAGGGGCCTAATCAGCCCCAGCATTTT

clone size: many
D gene: -
V gene: TRBV6-5
J gene: TRBJ2-7
CDR3 length: 13
CDR3 protein: CASSYQGDYEQYF
CDR3 DNA: TGTGCCAGCAGTTACCAAGGGGACTACGAGCAGTACTTC

clone size: -
D gene: -
V gene: TRBV19
J gene: TRBJ2-7
CDR3 length: 14
CDR3 protein: CASSVDWPSYEQYF
CDR3 DNA: TGTGCCAGTAGTGTAGACTGGCCCTCCTACGAGCAGTACTTC

clone size: once
D gene: -
V gene: TRBV7-8
J gene: TRBJ1-2
CDR3 length: 13
CDR3 protein: CASSSPRGYGYTF
CDR3 DNA: TGTGCCAGCAGCTCCCCGCGAGGCTATGGCTACACCTTC

clone size: few
D gene: -
V gene: TRBV5-1
J gene: TRBJ1-1
CDR3 length: 14
CDR3 protein: CASSKTGQNTEAFF
CDR3 DNA: TGCGCCAGCAGCAAGACAGGCCAGAACACTGAAGCTTTCTTT

clone size: -
D gene: -
V gene: TRBV7-2
J gene: TRBJ1-3
CDR3 length: 15
CDR3 protein: CASSLTGGPGNTIYF
CDR3 DNA: TGTGCCAGCAGCTTAACGGGCGGGCCCGGAAACACCATATATTTT

clone size: -
D gene: -
V gene: TRBV11-3
J gene: TRBJ2-1
CDR3 length: 15
CDR3 protein: CASSLGAASYNEQFF
CDR3 DNA: TGTGCCAGCAGCTTAGGGGCAGCCTCCTACAATGAGCAGTTCTTC

clone size: -
D gene: TRBD1
V gene: TRBV7-9
J gene: TRBJ1-2
CDR3 length: 16
CDR3 protein: CASTTLRTDRGKGYTF
CDR3 DNA: TGTGCCAGCACCACCTTAAGAACTGACAGGGGGAAAGGCTACACCTTC

clone size: -
D gene: -
V gene: TRBV11-3
J gene: TRBJ2-1
CDR3 length: 16
CDR3 protein: CASSLDGVSNLNEQFF
CDR3 DNA: TGTGCCAGCAGCTTAGACGGGGTATCAAACCTCAATGAGCAGTTCTTC

clone size: few
D gene: TRBD1
V gene: TRBV5-1
J gene: TRBJ2-3
CDR3 length: 16
CDR3 protein: CASSPGQGDSTDTQYF
CDR3 DNA: TGCGCCAGCAGCCCCGGACAGGGGGATAGCACAGATACGCAGTATTTT

clone size: -
D gene: TRBD1
V gene: TRBV7-6
J gene: TRBJ2-7
CDR3 length: 15
CDR3 protein: CASSLEGTGTYEQYF
CDR3 DNA: TGTGCCAGCAGCTTAGAGGGGACAGGGACCTACGAGCAGTACTTC

clone size: -
D gene: -
V gene: TRBV7-2
J gene: TRBJ2-3
CDR3 length: 15
CDR3 protein: CASSRAGPMTDTQYF
CDR3 DNA: TGTGCCAGCAGCCGCGCGGGTCCTATGACAGATACGCAGTATTTT

clone size: -
D gene: -
V gene: TRBV19
J gene: TRBJ2-7
CDR3 length: 13
CDR3 protein: CASSIPPSREQYF
CDR3 DNA: TGTGCCAGTAGTATACCCCCCTCTCGGGAGCAGTACTTC

clone size: -
D gene: TRBD1
V gene: TRBV28
J gene: TRBJ1-6
CDR3 length: 12
CDR3 protein: CASSTQTGWFHF
CDR3 DNA: TGTGCCAGCAGTACTCAGACAGGGTGGTTCCACTTT

clone size: -
D gene: -
V gene: TRBV21-1
J gene: TRBJ2-7
CDR3 length: 14
CDR3 protein: CASSRHRIIGTGTF
CDR3 DNA: TGTGCCAGCAGCAGACACCGCATTATAGGGACAGGGACTTTC

clone size: few
D gene: -
V gene: TRBV14
J gene: TRBJ2-2
CDR3 length: 16
CDR3 protein: CASSQEAPANTGELFF
CDR3 DNA: TGTGCCAGCAGCCAAGAAGCACCCGCGAACACCGGGGAGCTGTTTTTT

clone size: -
D gene: -
V gene: TRBV21-1
J gene: TRBJ2-6
CDR3 length: 16
CDR3 protein: CASSRVRFSGANVLTF
CDR3 DNA: TGTGCCAGCAGCAGGGTCAGGTTCTCTGGGGCCAACGTCCTGACTTTC